Below, 17 T cell receptor beta chains from the same sample are listed, as sequenced in a study of beta chain features in type 1 diabetes. The entirety of the isolated RNA underwent reverse transcription, so expressed TCRB transcripts were sequenced. Profiling relied on immunoSEQ multiplex PCR, and the TCRdb table lists in-frame clones only, not all of them. The sample has 130,000 to 150,000 clones, around a tenth seen once. Sequencing input: central memory CD4+ T cells from blood. Source of these receptors: a man aged 18 to 29 in good health.

This clone was counted at least ten times. V is TRBV5-1 and J is TRBJ2-5; a possible D gene is TRBD2 (6 bases). Trimming took 4 bases from V and 3 from J, leaving 10 bases between them. This CDR3 contains 13 residues. Per the germline V gene, CDR1 is SGHRS and CDR2 is YFSETQ. The CDR3 here is CASSGDWEETQYF. The DNA for the CDR3 is TGCGCCAGCAGCGGGGACTGGGAAGAGACCCAGTACTTC.

This clone showed up many times. V is TRBV18 and J is TRBJ2-1; TRBD1 aligns across 8 bases. The CDR3 consists of 12 residues. V was clipped by 6 bases and J by 7 bases; unmatched bases: 2. Germline CDR1 KGHSH, CDR2 LQKENI. In nucleotides, the CDR3 is TGTGCCAGCTCGCGACAGGGGAATGAGCAGTTCTTC. Protein: CASSRQGNEQFF.

The chain combines TRBV29-1 with TRBJ1-2, with D possibly being TRBD1 (5 bases). The CDR3 has 12 amino acids. The V gene's germline CDR1 is SQVTM and CDR2 ANQGSEA. V was pared by 6 bases and J by 4 bases, with 12 bases between. CDR3: CSVYDSRYGYTF. CDR3 in DNA: TGCAGCGTCTACGACAGCCGCTATGGCTACACCTTC. The full variable domain, completed using reference TRBV29-1 and TRBJ1-2, is SAVISQKPSRDICQRGTSLTIQCQVDSQVTMMFWYRQQPGQSLTLIATANQGSEATYESGFVIDKFPISRPNLTFSTLTVSNMSPEDSSIYLCSVYDSRYGYTFGSGTRLTVV.

This clone was detected ten times or more. The rearrangement joins TRBV30 to TRBJ1-5; D possibly corresponds to TRBD1 (5 bases). Trimming pared 4 bases from V and 6 bases from J, leaving 10 bases between. CDR3 length equals 12 residues. The germline gives CDR1 GTSNPN, CDR2 SVGIG (reference sequence). The CDR3 here is CAWTTAGQPQHF. In DNA form, the CDR3 reads TGTGCCTGGACGACAGCCGGTCAGCCCCAGCATTTT.

This clone was counted only a few times. The chain uses TRBV7-2 and TRBJ2-3; 10 bases are a match to TRBD2. V lost 6 bases, J lost 7 bases, and 10 bases stayed unmatched. Germline V CDR1 and CDR2: SGHTA, FQGNSA. The CDR3 has 15 residues. The CDR3 region is CASSYQRGGTHTQYF. DNA of the CDR3: TGTGCCAGCAGTTACCAGCGGGGGGGCACCCATACGCAGTATTTT. Together with reference TRBV7-2 and TRBJ2-3, the CDR3 gives the full variable domain: GAGVSQSPSNKVTEKGKDVELRCDPISGHTALYWYRQSLGQGLEFLIYFQGNSAPDKSGLPSDRFSAERTGGSVSTLTIQRTQQEDSAVYLCASSYQRGGTHTQYFGPGTRLTVL.

The CDR3 protein is CASSITAENTEAFF. Written as DNA, the CDR3 is TGTGCCAGCAGCATCACCGCAGAGAACACTGAAGCTTTCTTT. The chain is built from TRBV7-9 and TRBJ1-1; D remains ambiguous. Germline V lookup: CDR1 SEHNR, CDR2 FQNEAQ (reference sequence). Between the trimmed V and J ends, which lost 5 bases and 1 base, there was a span of 11 bases. CDR3 length: 14 amino acids.

This CDR3 reads CASSPPRDRGRSWTQYF. The CDR3 DNA sequence: TGTGCCAGTAGTCCCCCCCGGGACAGGGGGCGGTCGTGGACGCAGTATTTT. This chain uses TRBV19 with TRBJ2-3; 12 bases are shared with TRBD1. The CDR3 has 17 amino acids. The junction had 15 bases not matched to a gene; V was cut back by 5 bases and J by 9 bases. CDR1 is LNHDA and CDR2 is SQIVND in the germline V gene (reference sequence). Full variable domain (missing parts from reference TRBV19 and TRBJ2-3): DGGITQSPKYLFRKEGQNVTLSCEQNLNHDAMYWYRQDPGQGLRLIYYSQIVNDFQKGDIAEGYSVSREKKESFPLTVTSAQKNPTAFYLCASSPPRDRGRSWTQYFGPGTRLTVL.

CDR3 protein: CASNPGTARGGYTF. DNA of the CDR3: TGTGCCAGCAACCCCGGGACAGCTAGAGGGGGCTACACCTTC. The chain recombines TRBV18 with TRBJ1-2; TRBD1 matches 7 bases. The CDR3 runs to 14 residues. V was clipped by 8 bases and J by 8 bases; unmatched bases: 14. Germline values: CDR1 KGHSH, CDR2 LQKENI.

This clone has only a few counts. In DNA form, the CDR3 reads TGTGCCAGCAGCCAAGACCGGCGGGGCACAGATACGCAGTATTTT. It encodes CASSQDRRGTDTQYF. The V gene is TRBV5-4, the J gene TRBJ2-3; D possibly corresponds to TRBD2 (5 bases). The germline V gene encodes CDR1 SGHNT and CDR2 YYREEE (reference sequence). The CDR3 is made up of 15 amino acids. Trimming took off 4 bases at V and 1 base at J, with 13 bases between the two ends.

This chain joins TRBV7-2 and TRBJ2-7; D unresolved. Germline values: CDR1 SGHTA, CDR2 FQGNSA. The germline V and J ends were trimmed by 5 bases and 3 bases, with 20 bases remaining between them. The CDR3 length is 16 residues. The CDR3 here is CASSARPATYLYEQYF. The DNA for the CDR3 is TGTGCCAGCAGCGCCCGACCGGCGACTTATCTCTACGAGCAGTACTTC.

This chain connects TRBV2 to TRBJ2-4, with TRBD1 identical over 8 bases. J gave up 8 bases and V 3 bases, and 12 bases lay outside the gene matches. CDR1 SNHLY and CDR2 FYNNEI come from the germline V gene. The CDR3 totals 16 residues. The CDR3 loop reads CASSDVQGARQDIQYF. The CDR3 region has the DNA TGTGCCAGCAGTGATGTTCAGGGGGCCCGCCAAGACATTCAGTACTTC.

This clone was observed at least ten times. The V gene is TRBV30, the J gene TRBJ2-3, with D possibly matching TRBD2 (7 bases). The V end lost 2 bases, the J end lost 2 bases, and 14 bases lay between the germline ends. This CDR3 is built from 15 residues. Per germline, CDR1 GTSNPN and CDR2 SVGIG (reference sequence). This chain's CDR3 is CAWSLGGRDTDTQYF. The CDR3 bases are TGTGCCTGGAGTCTCGGGGGGCGTGACACAGATACGCAGTATTTT.

This clone showed up just a few times. CDR3 DNA sequence: TGTGCCAGCAGCGAACCCAGGGTGTTGGACACTGAAGCTTTCTTT. Amino acids: CASSEPRVLDTEAFF. This chain uses TRBV21-1 with TRBJ1-1; whether TRBD1, the table's D call, matches the DNA was not checked. TRBV21-1 is flagged as a pseudogene. The CDR3 contains 15 residues.

This chain links TRBV5-1 with TRBJ2-2; TRBD1 is a possible D gene (6 bases). The V and J ends lost 3 bases and 4 bases respectively, with 10 bases between them. Germline CDR1 reads SGHRS; CDR2 reads YFSETQ. The CDR3 runs 14 residues. The CDR3 spells CASSYPRGTGELFF. The CDR3 nucleotides are TGCGCCAGCAGCTATCCCAGGGGCACCGGGGAGCTGTTTTTT.

This clone turned up a few times. The genes are TRBV15 and TRBJ1-4; D ambiguous. Germline CDR1 LNHNV, CDR2 YYDKDF (reference sequence). V lost 9 bases, J lost 0 bases, and 11 bases lay in between. This CDR3 has 14 amino acids. CDR3 in DNA: TGTGCCACGAACAGCCTTTCAACTAATGAAAAACTGTTTTTT. Translated, it gives CATNSLSTNEKLFF.

There are a few counts of this clone. The V and J genes are TRBV4-1 and TRBJ2-6; 7 bases line up with TRBD1. Germline-derived CDR1 and CDR2 are MGHRA and YSYEKL. This CDR3 is 18 amino acids long. Trimming removed 4 bases from V and 1 base from J; junction bases left unmatched: 10. Here the CDR3 DNA reads TGCGCCAGCAGCCTCATCACGAACAGGGGTTCTGGGGCCAACGTCCTGACTTTC. This translates into CASSLITNRGSGANVLTF.

This clone was picked up many times. Within the sample, other DNA sequences also encode this same CDR3. This chain links TRBV30 with TRBJ1-5; D might be TRBD1 (5 bases). From germline, CDR1 is GTSNPN and CDR2 SVGIG (reference sequence). The CDR3 sequence is 13 residues long. Deletions cut 0 bases from V and 2 bases from J, with 5 bases between. The CDR3 protein is CAWSVRGNQPQHF. Written as DNA, the CDR3 is TGTGCCTGGAGTGTCAGGGGCAATCAGCCCCAGCATTTT.